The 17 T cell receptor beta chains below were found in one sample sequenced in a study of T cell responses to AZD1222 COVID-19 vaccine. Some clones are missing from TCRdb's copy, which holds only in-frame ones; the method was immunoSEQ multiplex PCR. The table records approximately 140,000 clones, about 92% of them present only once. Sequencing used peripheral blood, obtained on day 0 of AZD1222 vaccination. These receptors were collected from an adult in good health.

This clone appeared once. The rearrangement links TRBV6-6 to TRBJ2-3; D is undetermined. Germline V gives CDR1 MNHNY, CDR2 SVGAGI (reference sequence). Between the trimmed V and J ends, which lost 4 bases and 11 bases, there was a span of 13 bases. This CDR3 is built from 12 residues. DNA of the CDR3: TGTGCCAGCAGTTTCGCCGACGAAGGGCAGTATTTT. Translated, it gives CASSFADEGQYF.

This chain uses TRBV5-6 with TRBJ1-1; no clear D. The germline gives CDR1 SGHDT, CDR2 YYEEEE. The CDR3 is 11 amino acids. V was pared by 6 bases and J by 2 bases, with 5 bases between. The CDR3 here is CASTLNTEAFF. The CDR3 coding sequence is TGTGCCAGCACCCTTAACACTGAAGCTTTCTTT.

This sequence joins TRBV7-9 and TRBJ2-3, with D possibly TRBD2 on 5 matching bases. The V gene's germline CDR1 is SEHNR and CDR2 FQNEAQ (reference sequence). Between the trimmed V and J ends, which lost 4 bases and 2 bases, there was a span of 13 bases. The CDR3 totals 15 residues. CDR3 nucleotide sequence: TGTGCCAGCAGCTCCCGGGGAGATTTCACAGATACGCAGTATTTT. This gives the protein CASSSRGDFTDTQYF.

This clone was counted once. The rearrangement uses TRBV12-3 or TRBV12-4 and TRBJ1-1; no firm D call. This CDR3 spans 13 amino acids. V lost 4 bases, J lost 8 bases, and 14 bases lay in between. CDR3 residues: CASSSAIGGEAFF. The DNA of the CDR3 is TGTGCCAGCAGTTCCGCCATCGGCGGGGAAGCTTTCTTT.

The CDR3 region has the DNA TGTGCCAGCAGCGGACAACACGGCTACACCTTC. Translating gives CASSGQHGYTF. The chain couples TRBV12-3 or TRBV12-4 to TRBJ1-2; D might be TRBD1 (5 bases). CDR3 length equals 11 residues. Deletions cut 6 bases from V and 8 bases from J, with 10 bases between.

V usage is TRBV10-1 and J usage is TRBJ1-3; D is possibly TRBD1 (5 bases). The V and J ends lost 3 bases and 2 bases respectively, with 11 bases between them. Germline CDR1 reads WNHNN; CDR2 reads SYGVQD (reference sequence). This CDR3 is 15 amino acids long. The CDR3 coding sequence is TGCGCCAGCAGTGACGGGGGAATGACTGGAAACACCATATATTTT. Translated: CASSDGGMTGNTIYF.

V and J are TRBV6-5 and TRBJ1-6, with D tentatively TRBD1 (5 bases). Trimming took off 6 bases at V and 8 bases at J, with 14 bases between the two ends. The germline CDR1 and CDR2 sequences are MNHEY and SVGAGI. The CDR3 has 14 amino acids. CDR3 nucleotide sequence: TGTGCCAGCAGCCGGGACGGGAGGGATTCACCCCTCCACTTT. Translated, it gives CASSRDGRDSPLHF.

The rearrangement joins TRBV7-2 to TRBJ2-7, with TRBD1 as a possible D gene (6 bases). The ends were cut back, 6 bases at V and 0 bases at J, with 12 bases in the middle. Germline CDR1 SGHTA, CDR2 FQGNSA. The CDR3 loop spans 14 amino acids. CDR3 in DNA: TGTGCCAGCAGAGAACAGGGTTCCTCCTACGAGCAGTACTTC. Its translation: CASREQGSSYEQYF.

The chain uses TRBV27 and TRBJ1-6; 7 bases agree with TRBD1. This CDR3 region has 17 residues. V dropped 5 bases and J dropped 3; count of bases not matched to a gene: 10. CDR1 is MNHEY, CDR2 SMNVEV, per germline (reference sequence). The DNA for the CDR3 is TGTGCCAGCAGTCCCCCAGTCAGGGGGAACTATAATTCACCCCTCCACTTT. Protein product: CASSPPVRGNYNSPLHF.

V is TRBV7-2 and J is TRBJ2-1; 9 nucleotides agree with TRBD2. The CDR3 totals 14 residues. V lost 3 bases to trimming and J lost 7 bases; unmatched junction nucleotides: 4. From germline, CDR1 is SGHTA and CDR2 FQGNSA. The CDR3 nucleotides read TGTGCCAGCAGCTTTAGCGGGAGCTTAAATGAGCAGTTCTTC. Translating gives CASSFSGSLNEQFF. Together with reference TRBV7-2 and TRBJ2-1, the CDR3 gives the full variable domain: GAGVSQSPSNKVTEKGKDVELRCDPISGHTALYWYRQSLGQGLEFLIYFQGNSAPDKSGLPSDRFSAERTGGSVSTLTIQRTQQEDSAVYLCASSFSGSLNEQFFGPGTRLTVL.

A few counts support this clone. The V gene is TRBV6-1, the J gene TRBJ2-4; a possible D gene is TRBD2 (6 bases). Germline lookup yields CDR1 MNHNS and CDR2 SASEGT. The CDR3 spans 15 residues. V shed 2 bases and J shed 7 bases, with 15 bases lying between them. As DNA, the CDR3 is TGTGCCAGCAGTGAACCCACCGCGGGACGGAACATTCAGTACTTC. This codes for CASSEPTAGRNIQYF.

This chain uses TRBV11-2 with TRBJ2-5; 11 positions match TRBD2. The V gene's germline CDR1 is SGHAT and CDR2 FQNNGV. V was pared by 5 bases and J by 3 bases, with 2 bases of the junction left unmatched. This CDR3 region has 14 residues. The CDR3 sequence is CASSQTSGEETQYF. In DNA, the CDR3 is TGTGCCAGCAGCCAGACTAGCGGGGAAGAGACCCAGTACTTC.

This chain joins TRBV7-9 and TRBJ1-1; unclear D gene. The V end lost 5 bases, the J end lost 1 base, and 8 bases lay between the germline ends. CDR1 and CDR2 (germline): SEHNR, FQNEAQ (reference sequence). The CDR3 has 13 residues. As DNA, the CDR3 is TGTGCCAGCAGCCCGGGTGGGAACACTGAAGCTTTCTTT. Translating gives CASSPGGNTEAFF.

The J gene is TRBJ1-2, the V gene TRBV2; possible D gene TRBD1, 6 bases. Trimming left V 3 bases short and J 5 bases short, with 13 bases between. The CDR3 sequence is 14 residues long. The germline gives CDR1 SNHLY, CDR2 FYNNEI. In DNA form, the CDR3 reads TGTGCCAGCAGTGAGCGGACAGACCTTTATGGCTACACCTTC. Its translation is CASSERTDLYGYTF.

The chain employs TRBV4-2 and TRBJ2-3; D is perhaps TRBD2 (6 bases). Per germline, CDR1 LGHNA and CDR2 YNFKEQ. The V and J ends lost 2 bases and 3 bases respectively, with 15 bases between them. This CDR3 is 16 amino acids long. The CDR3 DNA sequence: TGTGCCAGCAGCCAATCGACTAGTCTTTCAACAGATACGCAGTATTTT. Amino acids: CASSQSTSLSTDTQYF.

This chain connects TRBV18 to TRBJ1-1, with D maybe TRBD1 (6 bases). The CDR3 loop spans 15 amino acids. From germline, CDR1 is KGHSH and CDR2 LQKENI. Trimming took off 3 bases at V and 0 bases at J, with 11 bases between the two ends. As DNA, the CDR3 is TGTGCCAGCTCACCTCAGGGGTTACTGAACACTGAAGCTTTCTTT. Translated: CASSPQGLLNTEAFF.

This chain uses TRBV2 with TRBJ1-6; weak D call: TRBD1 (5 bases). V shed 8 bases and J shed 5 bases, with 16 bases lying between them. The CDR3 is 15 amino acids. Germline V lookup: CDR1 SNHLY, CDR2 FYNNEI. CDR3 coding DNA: TGTGCCAGCGGGGGGATAGTTACCGATAATTCACCCCTCCACTTT. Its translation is CASGGIVTDNSPLHF.